The source of this T cell receptor beta chain is a study of blood T cell repertoires in COVID-19 (dated by TCRdb to 2018 to 2021). Context from the whole study: Samples covering the acute and convalescent phases of COVID-19 were provided by collaborators in the United States, Italy and Spain. Samples came from the ongoing ImmuneRACE study (first 160 participants) plus 1,254 subjects from 6 global collaborators. Subjects who had been exposed to COVID-19, were actively infected with it, or had recovered from it provided the deeply sampled blood TCRbeta repertoires that made up the dataset. Where available, HLA class I and class II types were obtained from metadata supplied by the sample provider rather than from assay-based typing. The repertoires were made available in a free public database intended to serve as a resource for research on the immune response to SARS-CoV-2. Nearly every sample came with metadata listing a de-identified subject ID, COVID-19 status, age in years and sex. The prospective study material was composed of cDNA or gDNA derived from T cells, B-cell-depleted T cells, or PBMCs. Results and caveats for the whole study, not just this receptor: Clinical and demographic metadata were provided uncurated, with the amount varying by source and participant.

TCRbeta CDR3 regions were amplified from genomic DNA using the immunoSEQ Assay, a bias-controlled multiplex PCR. The source study handled its data this way. The number of nucleated cells in each sample was estimated from the amplification of reference gene primers within the assay. To quantify the absolute abundance of each unique TCRbeta CDR3 rearrangement, sequence reads were collapsed and filtered. For each sample, productive Simpson clonality was calculated as the square root of Simpson's diversity index over productive rearrangements. The table comes from immuneACCESS by way of TCRdb, which keeps in-frame sequences with V and J called. Part of the clones is missing from these tables; in studies checked, under half for an unresolved V gene and the rest for unknown reasons. That table is the source of V, J and clone size, and D and trimming were worked out from the DNA. This sample has 150,000 or so clones in its table, and 75% to 90% of those were observed once. 13% of the sample belongs to the ten largest clones.

In the case of this clone: Its specific antigen is unknown. There are no base qualities to consult, and no much larger clone falls within one base.

In Seattle, one collaborating source enrolled patients while the infection was active and tracked those patients longitudinally over the course of disease. Each collaborating institution followed its own protocols to collect whole blood in K2EDTA tubes. For TCRbeta analysis, collaborator samples were shipped as frozen whole blood, as isolated PBMCs, or as DNA extracted from either sample type. The sequence was obtained from a man aged 18 to 30 with COVID-19, enrolled during active disease. Material: peripheral blood.

CDR3 protein: CASSPGGGDYEQYF. The sequenced DNA is TGTGCCAGCAGCCCAGGGGGCGGAGACTACGAGCAGTACTTC. The chain couples TRBV27 to TRBJ2-7, and TRBD1 aligns with 8 junction nucleotides. Per the germline V gene (reference sequence), MNHEY is the CDR1 and SMNVEV is the CDR2. Unmatched junction bases come to 7, with V trimmed by 6 bases and J by 3 bases. Measured from the cysteine to the phenylalanine, the CDR3 is 14 residues long. CDR3 DNA is the only sequence kept; it has 42 bases, read in frame from the first base.